This TCR beta chain was captured by sequencing in a study of identical twins. Study-level points and caveats: Excess low generation probability was seen in twin-shared out-of-frame alpha sequences.

As for this clonotype: Its antigen is still unknown.

TCRdb reprocessed the 5' RACE reads via MiXCR and lists one record per CDR3 protein. Altogether approximately 620,000 distinct CDR3 sequences are present, over 8.5% being singletons, with the ten largest covering around 0.98%. Germline values: CDR1 MDHEN, CDR2 SYDVKM. CDR3 length: 12 amino acids. Trimming removed 5 bases at V and 2 bases at J, with 6 bases between. These data are also associated with another study on yellow fever vaccine responses in identical twins. That paper notes: Convergence reportedly seemed to mark part of the twins' vaccine T cell response, with personalization marking the rest.

This TCR came from a woman aged 18 to 35 in good health. The chain carries TRBV28 and TRBJ2-5; D possibly corresponds to TRBD1 (6 bases). The sequencing sample was made of PBMCs. The DNA for the CDR3 is TGTGCCAGCAGTGACAGGCAAGAGACCCAGTACTTC. It specifies CASSDRQETQYF. Using reference TRBV28 and TRBJ2-5 for the parts outside the CDR3, the full variable domain is DVKVTQSSRYLVKRTGEKVFLECVQDMDHENMFWYRQDPGLGLRLIYFSYDVKMKEKGDIPEGYSVSREKKERFSLILESASTNQTSMYLCASSDRQETQYFGPGTRLLVL.